This paragraph covers one T cell receptor beta chain sequence. Antigen specificity is unknown. The data belong to a study of T cell repertoires in cytomegalovirus infection. At the level of the study: Recently identified HLA-C-restricted and well-studied HLA-B-restricted CMV epitopes were used. Indications of both CMV infection and matching HLA type were provided by public TCR beta signatures. Study outcomes and limitations: Summed frequency of shared TCR beta families picked out CMV carriers who also had the relevant HLA. In two of eight donors, the top clonotype was HLA-C-restricted CMV-specific.

Trimming removed 5 bases at V and 4 bases at J, with 15 bases between. The CDR3 runs 14 residues. Germline CDR1 reads MNHNY; CDR2 reads SVGAGI (reference sequence). TCRdb ran MiXCR on the reads and lists one entry per CDR3 protein. The sample shows some 700,000 distinct CDR3 sequences, 33% of them seen only once. This clonotype originated in a human donor in good health (CMV status not recorded). Some clones in this sample may be carry-over from other donors' samples. The chain joins TRBV6-6 to TRBJ2-7, with D tentatively TRBD1 or TRBD2 (5 bases each). Sample: cultured PBMCs, taken from culture after CMV antigen stimulation. The DNA of the CDR3 is TGTGCCAGCAGTGACTGGGACCTGGGGTACGAGCAGTACTTC. Encoded protein: CASSDWDLGYEQYF.